This is a list of T cell receptor beta chains from one sample in a study of T cells in Graves' hyperthyroidism and ophthalmopathy. One entry per CDR3 protein, called by TCRdb with MiXCR from the multiplex PCR reads. The sample carries roughly 100,000 distinct CDR3 sequences, 51% recorded once. Sample: blood. The receptor set was obtained from a woman in her forties with Graves' hyperthyroidism. The CDR3 runs from the conserved cysteine through the conserved F or W. D genes are given only for firm matches. The size entry is marked missing in some rows and otherwise reads once, few, many or a size class.

CASSLLLYEQYF | TGTGCCAGCAGTTTACTCCTCTACGAGCAGTACTTC | 12 | TRBJ2-7 | TRBV28 | - | -
CAWKPQGDFGEQYF | TGTGCCTGGAAGCCGCAAGGGGACTTTGGCGAGCAGTACTTC | 14 | TRBJ2-7 | TRBV7-3 | - | -
CSSVGAVSGANVLTF | TGCAGCTCCGTAGGGGCCGTTTCTGGGGCCAACGTCCTGACTTTC | 15 | TRBJ2-6 | TRBV29-1 | - | -
CAICSARGGGGPSYEQYF | - | 18 | TRBJ2-7 | TRBV10-3 | - | -
CASSQDRGTGELFF | TGCGCCAGCAGCCAAGATAGGGGCACCGGGGAGCTGTTTTTT | 14 | TRBJ2-2 | TRBV5-5 | - | -
CSAIIRQATYEQYF | TGCAGTGCTATTATACGACAGGCCACCTACGAGCAGTACTTC | 14 | TRBJ2-7 | TRBV20-1 | many | -
CASSDDGLAGNTGELFF | TGTGCCAGCAGTGATGATGGACTAGCGGGGAACACCGGGGAGCTGTTTTTT | 17 | TRBJ2-2 | TRBV2 | many | TRBD2
CASSIGGKNTEAFF | TGTGCCAGTAGTATCGGGGGCAAGAACACTGAAGCTTTCTTT | 14 | TRBJ1-1 | TRBV19 | many | -
CASSLGSGRGGNTIYF | TGTGCCAGCAGCTTGGGTTCCGGGAGGGGTGGAAACACCATATATTTT | 16 | TRBJ1-3 | TRBV7-9 | - | -
CSARDTGGNTEAFF | TGCAGTGCTAGAGATACAGGGGGGAACACTGAAGCTTTCTTT | 14 | TRBJ1-1 | TRBV20-1 | - | TRBD1
CASSSGTDSNQPQHF | TGTGCCAGCAGCTCCGGGACGGATAGCAATCAGCCCCAGCATTTT | 15 | TRBJ1-5 | TRBV12-3/TRBV12-4 | many | -
CSAGLAAYEQYF | TGCAGTGCTGGACTAGCGGCCTACGAGCAGTACTTC | 12 | TRBJ2-7 | TRBV20-1 | - | TRBD2
CASSYDKVGETQYF | TGTGCCAGCAGCTACGACAAGGTTGGAGAGACCCAGTACTTC | 14 | TRBJ2-5 | TRBV5-5 | - | -
CASSSDRRYGYTF | TGCGCCAGCAGTTCGGACAGACGCTATGGCTACACCTTC | 13 | TRBJ1-2 | TRBV5-1 | many | -
CASSLRLRGVEETQYF | TGTGCCAGCAGCTTACGATTGAGAGGAGTCGAAGAGACCCAGTACTTC | 16 | TRBJ2-5 | TRBV5-4 | once | -
CASSGSGANTEAFF | TGTGCCAGCAGCGGTTCCGGGGCGAACACTGAAGCTTTCTTT | 14 | TRBJ1-1 | TRBV7-9 | many | -
CASSDAGLAGAIETQYF | TGTGCCAGCAGTGACGCCGGACTAGCGGGAGCCATCGAGACCCAGTACTTC | 17 | TRBJ2-5 | TRBV2 | many | TRBD2
CASRGASVAGSYGYTF | TGTGCCAGCAGGGGTGCCTCGGTGGCTGGATCCTATGGCTACACCTTC | 16 | TRBJ1-2 | TRBV6-1 | - | -
CASSLAGGSQPQHF | TGTGCCAGCAGTTTAGCGGGGGGAAGCCAGCCCCAGCATTTT | 14 | TRBJ1-5 | TRBV7-9 | - | -
CAAGASGSSYEQYF | TGTGCCGCAGGGGCTAGCGGGAGCTCCTACGAGCAGTACTTC | 14 | TRBJ2-7 | TRBV6-1 | - | TRBD2
CATSRDKVNQPQHF | TGTGCCACCAGCAGAGATAAGGTAAATCAGCCCCAGCATTTT | 14 | TRBJ1-5 | TRBV15 | - | -
CASSQSGTGFREAFF | TGTGCCAGCAGCCAGAGCGGGACAGGATTTCGTGAAGCTTTCTTT | 15 | TRBJ1-1 | TRBV7-9 | - | TRBD1
CASSLARGAETQYF | TGTGCCAGCAGCTTAGCGCGGGGGGCAGAGACCCAGTACTTC | 14 | TRBJ2-5 | TRBV7-2 | many | TRBD2
CAISVPSGSLMSEQYF | TGTGCCATCAGTGTCCCTAGCGGGAGCCTGATGAGCGAGCAGTACTTC | 16 | TRBJ2-7 | TRBV10-3 | - | TRBD2
CASSGYVDGRGETQYF | TGTGCCAGCAGTGGTTATGTAGACGGGAGAGGAGAGACCCAGTACTTC | 16 | TRBJ2-5 | TRBV28 | few | -
CASRRGRVEKLFF | TGTGCCAGCAGAAGGGGAAGGGTGGAAAAACTGTTTTTT | 13 | TRBJ1-4 | TRBV2 | - | -
CSVEDREGHAEAF | TGCAGCGTTGAAGATCGGGAGGGGCACGCTGAAGCTTTC | 13 | TRBJ2-6 | TRBV29-1 | few | TRBD2
CSARDREYTEAFF | TGCAGTGCTAGGGACAGGGAGTACACTGAAGCTTTCTTT | 13 | TRBJ1-1 | TRBV20-1 | - | TRBD1
CASSEGQGQSSPLHF | TGTGCCAGCAGTGAAGGACAGGGGCAGAGCTCACCCCTCCACTTT | 15 | TRBJ1-6 | TRBV2 | many | TRBD1
CASSSYRGRGEKLFF | TGTGCCAGCAGCTCCTACAGGGGGCGGGGAGAAAAACTGTTTTTT | 15 | TRBJ1-4 | TRBV7-2 | many | TRBD1
CASSVLGARNANTIYF | TGTGCCAGCAGCGTACTTGGGGCAAGGAACGCAAACACCATATATTTT | 16 | TRBJ1-3 | TRBV7-2 | - | -
CASSQEIAQVGELFF | TGTGCCAGCAGCCAAGAAATAGCGCAGGTGGGGGAGCTGTTTTTT | 15 | TRBJ2-2 | TRBV5-4 | few | -
CASSLLAGANQPQHF | TGTGCCAGCAGTCTACTAGCAGGGGCTAATCAGCCCCAGCATTTT | 15 | TRBJ1-5 | TRBV28 | - | -
CASKGTSGNTGELFF | TGCGCCAGCAAAGGGACTAGCGGGAACACCGGGGAGCTGTTTTTT | 15 | TRBJ2-2 | TRBV5-1 | many | TRBD2
CASSPGTGFEKLFF | TGTGCCAGCAGCCCAGGGACAGGTTTTGAAAAACTGTTTTTT | 14 | TRBJ1-4 | TRBV9 | - | TRBD1
CASSLRGYEKLFF | TGTGCCAGCAGCCTGCGGGGGTATGAAAAACTGTTTTTT | 13 | TRBJ1-4 | TRBV13 | - | -
CASSLDFKGAKTGELFF | TGCGCCAGCAGCTTGGACTTCAAGGGGGCAAAGACCGGGGAGCTGTTTTTT | 17 | TRBJ2-2 | TRBV5-1 | - | TRBD1
CACKTGREANVLTF | TGTGCCTGTAAGACAGGGAGGGAGGCCAACGTCCTGACTTTC | 14 | TRBJ2-6 | TRBV19 | - | -
CASSLRDREGTEAFF | TGCGCCAGCAGCCTAAGGGACAGGGAAGGGACTGAAGCTTTCTTT | 15 | TRBJ1-1 | TRBV5-1 | - | TRBD1
CASSPGLAAPRTQYF | TGTGCCAGCAGTCCGGGACTAGCGGCCCCGAGGACCCAGTACTTC | 15 | TRBJ2-5 | TRBV6-5 | many | TRBD2